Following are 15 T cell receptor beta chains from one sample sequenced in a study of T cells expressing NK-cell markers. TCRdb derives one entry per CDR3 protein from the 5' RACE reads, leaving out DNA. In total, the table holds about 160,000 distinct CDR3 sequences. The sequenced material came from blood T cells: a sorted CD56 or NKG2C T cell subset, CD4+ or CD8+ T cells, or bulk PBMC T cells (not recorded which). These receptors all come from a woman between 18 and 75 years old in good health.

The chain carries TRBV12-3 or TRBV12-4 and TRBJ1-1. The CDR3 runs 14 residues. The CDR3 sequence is CASSLGVMNTEAFF.

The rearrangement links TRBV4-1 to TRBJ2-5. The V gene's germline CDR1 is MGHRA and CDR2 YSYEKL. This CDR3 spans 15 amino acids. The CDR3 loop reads CASSQADGIQETQYF.

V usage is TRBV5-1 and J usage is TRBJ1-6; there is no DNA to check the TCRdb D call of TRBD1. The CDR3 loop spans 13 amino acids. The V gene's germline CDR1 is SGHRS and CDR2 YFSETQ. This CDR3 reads CASRTGGDSPLHF.

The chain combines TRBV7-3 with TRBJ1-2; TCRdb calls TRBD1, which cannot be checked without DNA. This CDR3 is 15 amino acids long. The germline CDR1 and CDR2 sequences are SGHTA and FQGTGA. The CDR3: CASSTQGQGFYGYTF.

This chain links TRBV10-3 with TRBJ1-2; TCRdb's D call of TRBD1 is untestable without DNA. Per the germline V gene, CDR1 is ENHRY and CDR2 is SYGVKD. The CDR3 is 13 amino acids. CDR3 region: CATKGTENYGYTF.

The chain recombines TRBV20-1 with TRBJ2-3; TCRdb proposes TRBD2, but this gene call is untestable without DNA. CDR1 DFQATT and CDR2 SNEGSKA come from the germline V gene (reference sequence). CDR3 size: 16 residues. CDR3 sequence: CSAVGTSGSATDTQYF.

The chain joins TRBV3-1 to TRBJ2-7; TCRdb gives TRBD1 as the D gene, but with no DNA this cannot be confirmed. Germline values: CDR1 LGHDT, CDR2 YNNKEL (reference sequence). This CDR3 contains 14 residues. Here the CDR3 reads CASSQAGGNNEQYF.

CDR3 protein: CAMGRGVDGDTQYF. V gene TRBV12-3 or TRBV12-4 combines with J gene TRBJ2-3; the D call of TRBD2 rests on TCRdb alone, since no DNA is present to check it. The CDR3 has 14 residues.

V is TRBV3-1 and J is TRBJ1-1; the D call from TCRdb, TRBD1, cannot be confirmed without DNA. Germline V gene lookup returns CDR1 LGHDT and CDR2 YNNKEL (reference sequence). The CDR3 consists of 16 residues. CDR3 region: CASSHGTGTPNTEAFF.

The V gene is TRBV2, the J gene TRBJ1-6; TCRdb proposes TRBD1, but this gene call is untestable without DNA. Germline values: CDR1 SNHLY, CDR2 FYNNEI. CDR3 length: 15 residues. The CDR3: CASILDRGPNSPLHF.

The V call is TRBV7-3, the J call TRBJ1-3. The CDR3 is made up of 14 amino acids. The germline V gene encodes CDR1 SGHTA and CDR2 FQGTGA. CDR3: CASSLTPSGNTIYF.

The CDR3 sequence: CASNRGDSHTQYF. J is TRBJ2-3 and V is TRBV2; the TRBD1 assignment by TCRdb is unverifiable without DNA. There are 13 residues in the CDR3. Germline V CDR1 and CDR2: SNHLY, FYNNEI.

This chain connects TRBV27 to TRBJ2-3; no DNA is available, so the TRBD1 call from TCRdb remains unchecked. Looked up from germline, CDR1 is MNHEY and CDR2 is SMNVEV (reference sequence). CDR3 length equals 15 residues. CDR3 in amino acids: CASSPRDRPTDTQYF.

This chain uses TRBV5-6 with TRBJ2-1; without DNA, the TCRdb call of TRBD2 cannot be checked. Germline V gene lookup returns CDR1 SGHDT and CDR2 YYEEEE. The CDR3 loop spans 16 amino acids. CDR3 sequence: CASSLVGLAVLDEQFF.

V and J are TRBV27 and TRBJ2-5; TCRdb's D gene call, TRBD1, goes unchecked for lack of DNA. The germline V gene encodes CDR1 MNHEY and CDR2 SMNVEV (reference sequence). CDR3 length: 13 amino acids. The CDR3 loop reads CASKGQDQETQYF.